This T cell receptor (beta chain) derives from a study of blood T cell repertoires in COVID-19. Study background: COVID-19 samples from acute and convalescent phases originated in the United States, Italy and Spain.

V lost 3 bases and J lost 2, with 6 bases in between. This CDR3 spans 13 amino acids. Study processing details: It was from reference gene primer amplification that nucleated cell counts were estimated. Here immunoSEQ multiplex PCR was the method, and the copy in TCRdb shows in-frame clones only, minus some. From that table come the V and J calls and clone size; the DNA was used to work out D and trimming. The table includes about 160,000 clones, approximately 80% detected once. The origin of this receptor is a man between 60 and 75 years old with acute or convalescent COVID-19. Sequenced sample: peripheral blood. V is TRBV12-3 or TRBV12-4 and J is TRBJ2-3; possibly TRBD1 for D (6 bases). CDR3 residues: CASSLGATDTQYF. CDR3 bases: TGTGCCAGCAGTTTGGGGGCCACAGATACGCAGTATTTT.